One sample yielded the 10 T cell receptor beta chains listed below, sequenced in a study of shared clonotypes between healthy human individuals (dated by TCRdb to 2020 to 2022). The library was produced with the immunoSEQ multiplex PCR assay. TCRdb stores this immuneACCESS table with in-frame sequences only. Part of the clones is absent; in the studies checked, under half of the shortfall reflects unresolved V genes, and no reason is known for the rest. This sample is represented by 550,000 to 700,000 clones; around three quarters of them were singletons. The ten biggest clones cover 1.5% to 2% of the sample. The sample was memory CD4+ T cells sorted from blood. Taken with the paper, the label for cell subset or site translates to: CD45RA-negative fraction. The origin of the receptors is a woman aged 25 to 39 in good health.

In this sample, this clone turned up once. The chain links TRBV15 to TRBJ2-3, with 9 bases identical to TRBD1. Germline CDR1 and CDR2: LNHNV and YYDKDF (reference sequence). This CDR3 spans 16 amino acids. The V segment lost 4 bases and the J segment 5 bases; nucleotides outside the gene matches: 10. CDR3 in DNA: TGTGCCACCAGCAAAAACACAGGGGGCTTCGTAGATACGCAGTATTTT. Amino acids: CATSKNTGGFVDTQYF.

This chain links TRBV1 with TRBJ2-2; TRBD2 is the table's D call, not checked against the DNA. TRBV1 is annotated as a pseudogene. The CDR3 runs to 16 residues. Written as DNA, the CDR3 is TGCACCAGCACCCATCAACGGGAGTTTCGGACCGGGGAGCTGTTTTTT. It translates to CTSTHQREFRTGELFF.

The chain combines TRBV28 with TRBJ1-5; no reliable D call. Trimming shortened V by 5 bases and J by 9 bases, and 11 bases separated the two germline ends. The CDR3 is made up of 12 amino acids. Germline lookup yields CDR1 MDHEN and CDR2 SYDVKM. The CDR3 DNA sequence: TGTGCCAGCAGTCCCGGAGCATGGCCCCAGCATTTT. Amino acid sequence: CASSPGAWPQHF.

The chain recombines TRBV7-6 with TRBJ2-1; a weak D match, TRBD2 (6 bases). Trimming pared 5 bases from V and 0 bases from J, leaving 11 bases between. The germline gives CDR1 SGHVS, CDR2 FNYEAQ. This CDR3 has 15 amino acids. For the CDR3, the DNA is TGTGCCAGCAGCCCTACCGGGGGCTCCTACAATGAGCAGTTCTTC. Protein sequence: CASSPTGGSYNEQFF. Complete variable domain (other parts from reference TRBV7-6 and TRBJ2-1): GAGVSQSPRYKVTKRGQDVALRCDPISGHVSLYWYRQALGQGPEFLTYFNYEAQQDKSGLPNDRFSAERPEGSISTLTIQRTEQRDSAMYRCASSPTGGSYNEQFFGPGTRLTVL.

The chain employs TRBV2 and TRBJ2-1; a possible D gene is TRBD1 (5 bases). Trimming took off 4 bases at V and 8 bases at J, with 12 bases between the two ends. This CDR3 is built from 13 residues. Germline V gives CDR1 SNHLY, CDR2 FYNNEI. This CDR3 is CASSGVIGDEQFF. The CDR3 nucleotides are TGTGCCAGCAGTGGTGTCATAGGGGATGAGCAGTTCTTC.

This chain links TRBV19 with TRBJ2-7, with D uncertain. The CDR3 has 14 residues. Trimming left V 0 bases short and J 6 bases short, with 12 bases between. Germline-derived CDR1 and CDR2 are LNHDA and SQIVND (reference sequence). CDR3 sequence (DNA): TGTGCCAGTAGTATAGAGCGCCCGACTGTCGAGCAGTACTTC. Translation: CASSIERPTVEQYF.

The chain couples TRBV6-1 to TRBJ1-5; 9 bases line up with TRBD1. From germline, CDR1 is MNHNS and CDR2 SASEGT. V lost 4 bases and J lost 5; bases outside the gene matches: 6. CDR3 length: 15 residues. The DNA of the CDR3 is TGTGCCAGCAGTGTAGGGACAGGGTTCTATCAGCCCCAGCATTTT. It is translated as CASSVGTGFYQPQHF.

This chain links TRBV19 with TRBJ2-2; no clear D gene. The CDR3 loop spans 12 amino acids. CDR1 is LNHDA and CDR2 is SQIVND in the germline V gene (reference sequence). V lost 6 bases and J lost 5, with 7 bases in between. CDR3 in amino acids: CASSRLTGELFF. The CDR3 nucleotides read TGTGCCAGTAGCCGACTGACCGGGGAGCTGTTTTTT.

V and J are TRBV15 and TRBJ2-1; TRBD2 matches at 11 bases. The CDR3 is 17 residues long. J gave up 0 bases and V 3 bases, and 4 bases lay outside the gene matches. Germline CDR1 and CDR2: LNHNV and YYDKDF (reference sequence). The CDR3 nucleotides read TGTGCCACCAGCAGCGGACTAGCGGGTTTCTCCTACAATGAGCAGTTCTTC. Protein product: CATSSGLAGFSYNEQFF.

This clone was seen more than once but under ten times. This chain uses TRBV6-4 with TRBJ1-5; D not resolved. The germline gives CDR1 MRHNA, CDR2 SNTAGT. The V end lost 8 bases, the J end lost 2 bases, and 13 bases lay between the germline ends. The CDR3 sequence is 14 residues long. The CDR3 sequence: CASCVIRRNQPQHF. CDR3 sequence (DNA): TGTGCCAGCTGCGTCATCAGACGCAATCAGCCCCAGCATTTT.